This entry features one T cell receptor beta chain sequence. Its target is not known. A read error may explain this, as a much larger clone is one base away. The CDR3 does not close with the conserved phenylalanine or tryptophan, likely indicating a read error. These data are taken from a study of T cells in Graves' hyperthyroidism and ophthalmopathy. Study-wide results and limits: The model made its ophthalmopathy prediction, and onset followed a median approximately 6 months later.

PBMCs were obtained from approximately 10 ml fresh peripheral blood. Amplified TCR beta CDR3 regions came from RNA transcripts. During a first-round RT-PCR of the TCR CDR3, the HTBI primer set was used. In TCRdb, the multiplex PCR reads were re-called with MiXCR into one record per CDR3 protein. The table records 750,000 to 900,000 distinct CDR3 sequences, approximately 40% of them present only once. The source of this sequence is a man aged 18 to 29 with Graves' hyperthyroidism. What was sequenced was blood.

Here the CDR3 reads CASSSGSVDGYTL. CDR3 bases: TGTGCCAGCAGTTCGGGTAGTGTGGATGGCTACACCCTC. The J gene is TRBJ1-2, the V gene TRBV6-1; no reliable D call. This CDR3 region has 13 residues. CDR1 and CDR2 from the germline V gene are MNHNS and SASEGT. V shed 5 bases and J shed 6 bases, with 13 bases lying between them.